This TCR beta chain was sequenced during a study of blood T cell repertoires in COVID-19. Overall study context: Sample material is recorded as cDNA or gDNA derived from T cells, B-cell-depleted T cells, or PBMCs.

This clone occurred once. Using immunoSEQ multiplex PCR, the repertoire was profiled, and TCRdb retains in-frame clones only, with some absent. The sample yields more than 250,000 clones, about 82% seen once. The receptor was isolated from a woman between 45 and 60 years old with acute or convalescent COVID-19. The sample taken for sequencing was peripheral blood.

The CDR3 region is CASSQDVGRVRSYNEQFF. The CDR3, as DNA: TGTGCCAGCAGCCAAGATGTAGGGCGGGTTCGCTCCTACAATGAGCAGTTCTTC. The gene calls are TRBV3-1 (or the pseudogene TRBV3-2) and TRBJ2-1; D possibly corresponds to TRBD2 (5 bases). CDR1 is LGHDT, CDR2 YNNKEL, per germline (reference sequence). V lost 0 bases and J lost 0, with 15 bases in between. The CDR3 covers 18 residues.